This T cell receptor (beta chain) emerged from a study of PD-1 blockade in classical Hodgkin lymphoma. Study-level points and caveats: Before treatment, TCR diversity in newly diagnosed patients was reportedly lower than in healthy donors. Whoever responded completely had baseline diversity much like that seen in newly diagnosed patients. Repertoire differences lack defined causes, possibly disease activity or prior therapy.

The protocol was immunoSEQ multiplex PCR, while the TCRdb copy is restricted to in-frame clones and leaves out a portion. The sample shows over 50,000 clones, roughly 85% of them seen only once. Specified time point: cycle 4 day 1 (C4D1), after 6 weeks of nivolumab. All patients relapsed after autologous stem cell transplantation, and brentuximab vedotin exposure varied. The CDR3 extends over 15 amino acids. The J segment lost 3 bases and the V segment lost 2 bases, leaving 4 bases of the junction unmatched. CDR1 is MDHEN, CDR2 SYDVKM, per germline. About this clone itself: Its antigen is undetermined.

The chain recombines TRBV28 with TRBJ2-3; 8 nucleotides match TRBD1. The sequence was obtained from a human donor with classical Hodgkin lymphoma. Source: peripheral blood mononuclear cells (PBMCs), taken before the fourth cycle of nivolumab. CDR3 coding DNA: TGTGCCAGCAGTTTACAGGGGGCTTTGACAGATACGCAGTATTTT. Translation gives CASSLQGALTDTQYF.